Reported below is one T cell receptor beta chain. The data stem from a study of T-cell reconstitution after alpha-beta-depleted transplantation in children. During its preparation, the TCRbeta library received unique molecular identifiers. TCRdb itself ran the PCR reads through MiXCR, one entry per CDR3 protein. The repertoire has around 600,000 distinct CDR3 sequences, 8% to 11% of them found once; the top ten carry roughly 4%. CDR1 is DFQATT, CDR2 SNEGSKA, per germline (reference sequence). The V and J ends lost 0 bases and 5 bases, in that order; junction bases with no gene match: 6. The CDR3 has 15 amino acids.

The source was PBMCs from the stem cell graft donor, collected from the stem cell graft. The receptor was derived from a human donor who donated a stem cell graft to a child with acute myeloid leukemia. V and J are TRBV20-1 and TRBJ2-5; 10 nucleotides match TRBD1. Here the CDR3 DNA reads TGCAGTGCTAGAGATTTGGGACAGGGGCGGGAGACCCAGTACTTC. Translated, it gives CSARDLGQGRETQYF.